This is a list of T cell receptor beta chains from one sample in a study of shared T cell receptors in the human thymus. The data were produced by immunoSEQ multiplex PCR, yet TCRdb's version contains in-frame clones alone and is incomplete. The data contain 700,000 to 750,000 clones, 75% to 90% of them singletons. The sample also formed part of further work on human thymus T cells.

Sequencing input: thymocytes. Receptors were obtained from a girl under three years old with a congenital heart defect. CDR3s leave out the opening cysteine and the closing phenylalanine or tryptophan. A D gene is named only where the DNA matches it firmly.

>TRBJ1-2|TRBD1|TRBV28
ASRSRDRALANYGYT
>TRBJ1-1|TRBD1|TRBV5-4
ASSDPRGLVAF
>TRBJ2-7|TRBD2|TRBV14
ASSQGETSGALSYEQY
>TRBJ1-4|TRBD1|TRBV15
ATSWWHGTGRGANEKLF
>TRBJ1-1|.|TRBV28
ASSLGKHRYTEAF
>TRBJ1-4|.|TRBV5-8
ASSSPHRDAKLF
>TRBJ1-5|.|TRBV21-1
ASSKRDRAYTQPQH
>TRBJ2-7|.|TRBV13
ASSPLQKKRGTTGEQY
>TRBJ1-2|.|TRBV4-3
ASSPQRRRNYGYT
>TRBJ1-5|.|TRBV5-5
ASSFGPGQPSNQPQH
>TRBJ1-2|.|TRBV7-6
ASESRAERISNYGYT
>TRBJ2-4|.|TRBV14
ASSQGAGPKNIQY
>TRBJ1-1|.|TRBV6-5
ASSYSTGVGREAF
>TRBJ1-5|.|TRBV28
ASRPGYYQPQH
>TRBJ1-1|TRBD1|TRBV5-4
ASSFTPRGREAF
>TRBJ1-2|.|TRBV2
ASSLYIKPYGYT
>TRBJ1-2|.|TRBV27
ASKSGNRYNGYT
>TRBJ2-1|TRBD2|TRBV10-3
AISEGLAGAPPNEQF
>TRBJ2-3|.|TRBV27
ASSSTVWPSTDTQY
>TRBJ1-2|.|TRBV19
ASSIPLYGYT
>TRBJ1-4|TRBD1|TRBV10-2
ASRGQGPLPQEKLF
>TRBJ1-5|.|TRBV21-1
ASTNPGGGSNQPQH
>TRBJ1-6|TRBD1|TRBV6-5
ASSYSRTGGRRLH
>TRBJ1-6|.|TRBV7-9
ASRTVRGNSPLH
>TRBJ1-4|.|TRBV27
ASSLKPNFSPIPRGEEKLF
>TRBJ2-1|TRBD2|TRBV10-3
AISGTSGGREQF
>TRBJ1-2|.|TRBV4-3
ASSQDVVEDIRRLKANYGYT
>TRBJ2-7|.|TRBV4-1
ASSQDLGSGEQY
>TRBJ2-2|TRBD2|TRBV11-2
ASSTRTSGGQSNTGELF
>TRBJ1-1|.|TRBV5-4
ASSPSGGLGNTEAF
>TRBJ1-2|.|TRBV5-6
ASSTSSGIINYGYT
>TRBJ2-1|.|TRBV2
ASIPGTRNNEQF
>TRBJ1-6|.|TRBV4-2
ASSQRAFGSSKTNSPLH
>TRBJ2-3|.|TRBV25-1
ASSEWGMGRTDTQY
>TRBJ1-2|.|TRBV5-4
ASSLGVLLIGGYT
>TRBJ2-5|.|TRBV5-6
ASSRDRRGAGETQY
>TRBJ2-1|.|TRBV6-5
ASSAGGPPGGEQF
>TRBJ1-3|TRBD1|TRBV6-1
ASSEGQGVRGNTIY
>TRBJ2-2|.|TRBV5-1
ASSLAGGANTGELF
>TRBJ1-2|TRBD1|TRBV15
ATSRYRQGYYGYT
>TRBJ2-1|.|TRBV27
ASSPTRSSYNGQF